These 18 T cell receptor beta chains share one sample of origin, sequenced in a study of blood T cells in healthy people across ages. Through a sample-barcoded 5' primer and a J-beta primer mix, a second PCR was run for about 7 to 12 cycles. TCRdb re-derived calls from the 5' RACE reads in MiXCR, one entry per CDR3 protein. Altogether hundreds of thousands of distinct CDR3 sequences are present, roughly 32% being singletons, with the ten largest covering roughly 15%. Sequenced material: blood. Every receptor here comes from a woman older than 75 in good health.

This clonotype was counted at least ten times. The chain joins TRBV12-3 or TRBV12-4 to TRBJ2-5, with D unclear. V lost 3 bases and J 7 bases, leaving 15 bases between the germline ends. The CDR3 is made up of 14 amino acids. The CDR3 protein is CASSFGRSSGTQYF. CDR3 nucleotide sequence: TGTGCCAGCAGTTTTGGGCGTTCCAGTGGGACCCAGTACTTC.

The CDR3 loop is CAWSELTSAYSYNEQFF. The CDR3 region has the DNA TGTGCCTGGAGTGAGTTAACTAGCGCCTACTCCTACAATGAGCAGTTCTTC. This chain connects TRBV30 to TRBJ2-1, with 7 bases that match TRBD2. Germline V gene lookup returns CDR1 GTSNPN and CDR2 SVGIG (reference sequence). V was pared by 1 base and J by 0 bases, with 9 bases of the junction left unmatched. The CDR3 consists of 17 residues.

This clonotype was recorded at least ten times. This chain's CDR3 is CASSPQQRSSYNEQFF. In nucleotides, the CDR3 is TGTGCCAGCTCACCTCAACAGCGTAGCTCCTACAATGAGCAGTTCTTC. V gene TRBV18 combines with J gene TRBJ2-1, with no clear D. CDR1 is KGHSH and CDR2 is LQKENI in the germline V gene. The CDR3 spans 16 residues. V lost 3 bases and J 0 bases, leaving 12 bases between the germline ends. The whole variable domain, filled in from reference TRBV18 and TRBJ2-1, reads NAGVMQNPRHLVRRRGQEARLRCSPMKGHSHVYWYRQLPEEGLKFMVYLQKENIIDESGMPKERFSAEFPKEGPSILRIQQVVRGDSAAYFCASSPQQRSSYNEQFFGPGTRLTVL.

This clonotype has a count of ten or more. This chain links TRBV9 with TRBJ2-6; 7 bases match TRBD1. J lost 0 bases, V lost 5 bases, and 5 bases had no gene match. CDR1 and CDR2 (germline): SGDLS, YYNGEE. This CDR3 is 16 amino acids long. Here the CDR3 DNA reads TGTGCCAGCAGACCGGACAGGAACTCTGGGGCCAACGTCCTGACTTTC. This encodes CASRPDRNSGANVLTF.

This clonotype was picked up many times. The chain is built from TRBV9 and TRBJ2-6; D unclear. The CDR3 spans 8 residues. Germline values: CDR1 SGDLS, CDR2 YYNGEE. Trimming took 3 bases from V and 18 from J, leaving 4 bases between them. As DNA, the CDR3 is TGTGCCAGCAGCGCCCGGACTTTC. Protein product: CASSARTF.

This clonotype turned up a few times. A much larger clone sits a single nucleotide away, making a read error possible. The CDR3 sequence is CAGSLTGKGQETQYF. CDR3 DNA sequence: TGTGCCGGCAGCTTAACGGGAAAGGGGCAAGAGACCCAGTACTTC. The V and J genes are TRBV7-3 and TRBJ2-5, with D perhaps assigned TRBD1 or TRBD2 (5 bases each). The V gene's germline CDR1 is SGHTA and CDR2 FQGTGA. This CDR3 spans 15 amino acids.

This clonotype was seen a few times. V usage is TRBV7-8 and J usage is TRBJ1-2; the D gene is possibly TRBD1 (5 bases). CDR3 size: 15 residues. With 5 bases removed from V and 1 base from J, the gap between germline ends came to 14 bases. CDR1 is SGHVS, CDR2 FQNEAQ, per germline. CDR3 amino acids: CASSPPDRDNYGYTF. The CDR3 DNA sequence: TGTGCCAGCAGCCCCCCCGACAGAGATAACTATGGCTACACCTTC. The entire variable domain, with the rest obtained from reference TRBV7-8 and TRBJ1-2, is as follows: GAGVSQSPRYKVAKRGQDVALRCDPISGHVSLFWYQQALGQGPEFLTYFQNEAQLDKSGLPSDRFFAERPEGSVSTLKIQRTQQEDSAVYLCASSPPDRDNYGYTFGSGTRLTVV.

The rearrangement joins TRBV18 to TRBJ1-1; a possible D gene is TRBD1 (6 bases). CDR3 size: 12 residues. Trimming left V 2 bases short and J 10 bases short, with 11 bases between. In germline, CDR1 is KGHSH, CDR2 LQKENI. CDR3 amino acids: CASSPTGSVAFF. CDR3 bases: TGTGCCAGCTCACCAACAGGGAGTGTAGCTTTCTTT.

This clonotype was recorded many times. The rearrangement uses TRBV7-9 and TRBJ1-2; unclear D gene. Germline V CDR1 and CDR2: SEHNR, FQNEAQ (reference sequence). This CDR3 has 12 amino acids. Deletions cut 5 bases from V and 8 bases from J, with 12 bases between. CDR3 in amino acids: CASSLGGRGYTF. CDR3 nucleotide sequence: TGTGCCAGCAGCCTGGGAGGTCGGGGCTACACCTTC.

A remark on this clonotype: At one boundary the junction diverges from the germline segment, which might be a read error. The V call is TRBV3-1, the J call TRBJ1-5, with D maybe TRBD1 (6 bases). Looked up from germline, CDR1 is LGHDT and CDR2 is YNNKEL (reference sequence). This CDR3 region has 15 residues. The CDR3: CAGSQGGGPNQPQHF. CDR3 in DNA: TGTGCCGGCAGCCAAGGGGGGGGCCCGAATCAGCCCCAGCATTTT.

This clonotype came up many times. The chain carries TRBV6-6 and TRBJ1-5, with D hard to call. Germline-derived CDR1 and CDR2 are MNHNY and SVGAGI (reference sequence). Trimming took off 0 bases at V and 3 bases at J, with 12 bases between the two ends. There are 16 residues in the CDR3. The CDR3 sequence is CASSYSFQGFNQPQHF. The CDR3 DNA follows: TGTGCCAGCAGTTACTCTTTCCAAGGCTTCAATCAGCCCCAGCATTTT.

This clonotype was detected only once. A much larger clone lies one base from this, so it may be a read error. The chain uses TRBV6-6 and TRBJ1-2; 9 bases map to TRBD1. The CDR3 consists of 13 residues. Germline CDR1 MNHNY, CDR2 SVGAGI (reference sequence). Trimming removed 5 bases from V and 7 bases from J; junction bases left unmatched: 5. The CDR3 nucleotides read TGTGCCAGCAGTCGGGGGACAGGGTTTGGCTACACCTTC. Protein product: CASSRGTGFGYTF.

The sample holds a few counts of this clonotype. The chain is built from TRBV3-1 and TRBJ2-5; TRBD2 agrees at 10 bases. Germline loops: CDR1 LGHDT, CDR2 YNNKEL (reference sequence). The CDR3 has 16 residues. The V and J ends lost 1 base and 1 base, in that order; junction bases with no gene match: 3. CDR3 coding DNA: TGTGCCAGCAGCCAAGGTCTAGCGGGAGTCCAAGAGACCCAGTACTTC. Its protein is CASSQGLAGVQETQYF.

This clonotype was seen repeatedly, ten times or more. V usage is TRBV13 and J usage is TRBJ2-3; D not certain. The CDR3 has 15 residues. V gave up 2 bases and J gave up 4 bases, with 13 bases separating them. From germline, CDR1 is PRHDT and CDR2 FYEKMQ (reference sequence). CDR3: CASSLITGGADTQYF. In nucleotides, the CDR3 is TGTGCCAGCAGCTTAATCACGGGTGGGGCAGATACGCAGTATTTT.

A remark on this clonotype: A read error is possible here, since a much larger clone lies one base away. This chain links TRBV2 with TRBJ2-6, with no clear D. The germline CDR1 and CDR2 sequences are SNHLY and FYNNEI. The length of the CDR3 is 14 residues. V gave up 8 bases and J gave up 0 bases, with 8 bases separating them. CDR3 residues: CASGRDSGANVLTF. Written as DNA, the CDR3 is TGTGCCAGCGGTCGCGACTCTGGGGCCAACGTCCTGACTTTC.

This clonotype was counted at least ten times. The V call is TRBV5-8, the J call TRBJ2-5, with D possibly TRBD2 on 6 matching bases. Germline-derived CDR1 and CDR2 are SGHTS and YDEGEE. The CDR3 totals 15 residues. V was shortened by 0 bases and J by 6 bases, with 15 bases between the two germline ends. CDR3 DNA: TGTGCCAGCAGCTTGGATTGGGACTCTACTAAGACCCAGTACTTC. Protein product: CASSLDWDSTKTQYF.

This clonotype was detected only a few times. The chain carries TRBV27 and TRBJ1-1; D might be TRBD1 (5 bases). Germline V gives CDR1 MNHEY, CDR2 SMNVEV (reference sequence). V was clipped by 8 bases and J by 11 bases, with 18 bases between them. This CDR3 has 12 residues. The CDR3 coding sequence is TGTGCCAGCGCTATACCGGGCAGGGCCGCTTTCTTT. It is translated as CASAIPGRAAFF.

The CDR3 sequence: CASSELRDRFSNTEAFF. The DNA of the CDR3 is TGTGCCAGCAGCGAGCTCCGGGACAGGTTTTCGAACACTGAAGCTTTCTTT. The V gene is TRBV7-3, the J gene TRBJ1-1, with 8 nucleotides matching TRBD1. Losses at the gene ends were 5 bases for V and 1 base for J; bases not matched to a gene: 12. The CDR3 loop spans 17 amino acids. Germline loops: CDR1 SGHTA, CDR2 FQGTGA.